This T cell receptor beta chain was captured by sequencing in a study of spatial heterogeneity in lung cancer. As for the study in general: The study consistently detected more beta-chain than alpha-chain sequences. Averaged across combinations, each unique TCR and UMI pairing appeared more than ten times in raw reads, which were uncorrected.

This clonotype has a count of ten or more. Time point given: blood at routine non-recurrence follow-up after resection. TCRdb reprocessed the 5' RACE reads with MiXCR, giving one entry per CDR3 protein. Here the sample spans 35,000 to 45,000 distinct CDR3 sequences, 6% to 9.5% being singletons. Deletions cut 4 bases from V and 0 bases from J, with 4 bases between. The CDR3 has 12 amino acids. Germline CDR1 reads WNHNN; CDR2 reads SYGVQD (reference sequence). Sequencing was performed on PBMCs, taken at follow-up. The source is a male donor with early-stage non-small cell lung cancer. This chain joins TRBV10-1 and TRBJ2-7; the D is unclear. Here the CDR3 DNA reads TGCGCCAGCAGTGCAGGCTCCTACGAGCAGTACTTC. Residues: CASSAGSYEQYF.